This T cell receptor beta chain was captured by sequencing in a study of T cells after yellow fever vaccination. Study-level findings and limits: Overall, a small share of clonotypes was seen in both CD4 and CD8 compartments. Contaminating bulk clonotypes could be abundant in FACS-sorted repertoires.

5'RACE template switching generated TCR cDNA, adding a universal primer site and UMIs. TCRdb re-called the 5' RACE reads through MiXCR, storing one row per CDR3 protein. The data contain 230,000 or so distinct CDR3 sequences, around 6.7% of them singletons. This clonotype came up many times. Antigen specificity is unknown. The V gene lost 8 bases and the J gene lost 11 bases, with 19 bases spanning the gap. The CDR3 sequence is 13 residues long. Germline lookup yields CDR1 SNHLY and CDR2 FYNNEI. The receptor comes from a man aged 25-45 years who received the YFV17D yellow fever vaccine. V is TRBV2 and J is TRBJ2-1, with a possible D match to TRBD2 (6 bases). Source: CD4+ T cells sorted from PBMCs, taken on the day of the yellow fever booster vaccination. In DNA, the CDR3 is TGTGCCAGCCCTCAGGGATGGGGGACTCAGCAGTTCTTC. Amino acid sequence: CASPQGWGTQQFF. Full variable domain (rest looked up from reference TRBV2 and TRBJ2-1): EPEVTQTPSHQVTQMGQEVILRCVPISNHLYFYWYRQILGQKVEFLVSFYNNEISEKSEIFDDQFSVERPDGSNFTLKIRSTKLEDSAMYFCASPQGWGTQQFFGPGTRLTVL.